These T cell receptor beta chains were read from a single sample in a study of T cell responses to AZD1222 COVID-19 vaccine. Assay: immunoSEQ multiplex PCR; the TCRdb copy retains only in-frame clones and omits some. The data show 90,000 to 120,000 clones, around 90% seen once. The sample in question was peripheral blood, obtained on day 0 of AZD1222 vaccination. The receptors stem from an adult in good health. CDR3s leave out the opening cysteine and the closing phenylalanine or tryptophan. Each record gives: V gene, CDR3 protein.

v_call: TRBV18; cdr3_aa: ASSPSQSSGYT
v_call: TRBV5-6; cdr3_aa: ASSFGGTSSYEQY
v_call: TRBV4-1; cdr3_aa: ASSQDGRYGYT
v_call: TRBV21-1; cdr3_aa: AIPGGTNQPQH
v_call: TRBV18; cdr3_aa: ASSPGQGAREQY
v_call: TRBV2; cdr3_aa: ASSVDRASTDTQY
v_call: TRBV5-1; cdr3_aa: ASSQGRQNTEAF
v_call: TRBV18; cdr3_aa: ASSPLGGRDTQY
v_call: TRBV4-3; cdr3_aa: ASSQFPQRAGANVLT
v_call: TRBV12-3/TRBV12-4; cdr3_aa: ASRGGSYTEAF
v_call: TRBV9; cdr3_aa: ASSVGTGLYNEQF
v_call: TRBV6-5; cdr3_aa: ASSYSSRDTEAF
v_call: TRBV11-3; cdr3_aa: ASSRPGANVLT
v_call: TRBV4-3; cdr3_aa: ASSHVRLAGGPFSGANVLT
v_call: TRBV7-2; cdr3_aa: ASSLAPRGTGELF
v_call: TRBV5-8; cdr3_aa: ASSFRNMNTEAF